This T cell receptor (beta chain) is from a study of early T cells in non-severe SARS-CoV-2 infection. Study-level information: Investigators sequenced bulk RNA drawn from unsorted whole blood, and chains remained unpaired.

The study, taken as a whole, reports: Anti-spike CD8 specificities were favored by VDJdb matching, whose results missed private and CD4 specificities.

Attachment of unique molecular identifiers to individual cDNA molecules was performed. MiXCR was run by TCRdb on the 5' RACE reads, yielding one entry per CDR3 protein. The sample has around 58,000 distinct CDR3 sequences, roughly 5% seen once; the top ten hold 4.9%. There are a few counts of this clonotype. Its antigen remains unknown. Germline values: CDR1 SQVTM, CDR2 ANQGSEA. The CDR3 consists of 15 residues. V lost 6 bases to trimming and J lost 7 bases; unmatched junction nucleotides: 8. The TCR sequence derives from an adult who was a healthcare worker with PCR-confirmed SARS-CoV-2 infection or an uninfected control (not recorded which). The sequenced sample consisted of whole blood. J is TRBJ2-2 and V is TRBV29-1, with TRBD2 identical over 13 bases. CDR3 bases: TGCAGCGTAAGACTAGCGGGAGGCCCTGGCGGGGAGCTGTTTTTT. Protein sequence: CSVRLAGGPGGELFF.